These 27 T cell receptor beta chains came from one sample sequenced in a study of blood T cells in healthy people across ages. For the second PCR, which ran for about 6 to 11 cycles, a sample-barcoded 5' primer and a J-beta primer mix were used. TCRdb independently ran MiXCR on the 5' RACE reads; one entry per CDR3 protein. The profile shows about 900,000 distinct CDR3 sequences, 45% to 50% of them singletons. What was sequenced was blood. These receptors were collected from a man aged 30 to 45 in good health.

V usage is TRBV24-1 and J usage is TRBJ2-1; the match to TRBD1 covers 7 bases. This CDR3 region has 17 residues. Trimming removed 1 base from V and 2 bases from J; junction bases left unmatched: 7. The germline V gene has CDR1 KGHDR and CDR2 SFDVKD. The CDR3 sequence: CATSDLELGQPYNEQFF. The CDR3 DNA reads TGTGCCACCAGTGATTTAGAGCTGGGACAGCCCTACAATGAGCAGTTCTTC.

This clonotype has a handful of counts. The V call is TRBV3-1, the J call TRBJ1-1, with D possibly matching TRBD1 (5 bases). The CDR3 has 16 residues. V was pared by 3 bases and J by 7 bases, with 21 bases between. Germline assignment: CDR1 LGHDT and CDR2 YNNKEL (reference sequence). The CDR3 here is CASSQGRPGGLGEAFF. The CDR3, as DNA: TGTGCCAGCAGCCAGGGACGTCCCGGGGGTTTGGGTGAAGCTTTCTTT. Based on the CDR3 plus reference TRBV3-1 and TRBJ1-1, the full variable domain is DTAVSQTPKYLVTQMGNDKSIKCEQNLGHDTMYWYKQDSKKFLKIMFSYNNKELIINETVPNRFSPKSPDKAHLNLHINSLELGDSAVYFCASSQGRPGGLGEAFFGQGTRLTVV.

The gene calls are TRBV10-2 and TRBJ2-7; 9 nucleotides line up with TRBD2. Germline loops: CDR1 WSHSY, CDR2 SAAADI. The junction had 2 bases not matched to a gene; V was cut back by 3 bases and J by 2 bases. The CDR3 consists of 14 residues. CDR3 in amino acids: CASSDIAGAYEQYF. As DNA, the CDR3 is TGCGCCAGCAGTGATATAGCGGGGGCCTACGAGCAGTACTTC.

This clonotype came up a few times. The rearrangement uses TRBV27 and TRBJ2-3; possible D gene TRBD2, 5 bases. Germline V gene data show CDR1 as MNHEY and CDR2 as SMNVEV (reference sequence). There are 13 residues in the CDR3. The V end lost 5 bases, the J end lost 6 bases, and 12 bases lay between the germline ends. CDR3 loop: CASSEGHPDTQYF. CDR3 coding DNA: TGTGCCAGCAGTGAGGGCCATCCCGATACGCAGTATTTT.

This clonotype was picked up many times. The V and J genes are TRBV20-1 and TRBJ2-7; 7 nucleotides agree with TRBD2. The V and J ends lost 5 bases and 4 bases, in that order; junction bases with no gene match: 17. Germline CDR1 reads DFQATT; CDR2 reads SNEGSKA (reference sequence). The length of the CDR3 is 16 residues. For the CDR3, the DNA is TGCAGTGCTGGTGGGACCGAGTATGGGGGGGTATACGAGCAGTACTTC. Translated, it gives CSAGGTEYGGVYEQYF.

The J gene is TRBJ2-5, the V gene TRBV2, with D hard to call. The J call may be mistaken, given a closer DNA end match to TRBJ2-7. The CDR3 is 12 amino acids. Germline CDR1 SNHLY, CDR2 FYNNEI. The CDR3 loop reads CASHSRVGEQYF. DNA of the CDR3: TGTGCCAGCCATAGTCGAGTAGGCGAGCAGTACTTC.

This chain connects TRBV4-1 to TRBJ1-1; maybe TRBD1 (5 bases). The CDR3 loop spans 17 amino acids. The V gene lost 4 bases and the J gene lost 0 bases, with 18 bases spanning the gap. Germline V gene lookup returns CDR1 MGHRA and CDR2 YSYEKL. The CDR3 sequence: CASSRLSGGNMNTEAFF. DNA of the CDR3: TGCGCCAGCAGCCGCCTGAGTGGGGGGAACATGAACACTGAAGCTTTCTTT.

The V and J genes are TRBV2 and TRBJ2-1; TRBD1 matches at 7 bases. The DNA end is a closer match to TRBJ2-7, so the J assignment may be wrong. CDR1 is SNHLY, CDR2 FYNNEI, per germline. This CDR3 is 14 amino acids long. The CDR3 sequence: CASSMGQSYNEQYF. DNA for the CDR3: TGTGCCAGCAGTATGGGACAGTCCTACAATGAGCAGTACTTC.

The rearrangement uses TRBV20-1 and TRBJ1-5; D unclear. The germline V gene encodes CDR1 DFQATT and CDR2 SNEGSKA (reference sequence). V gave up 1 base and J gave up 4 bases, with 8 bases separating them. This CDR3 has 13 residues. In DNA, the CDR3 is TGCAGTGCTAGAGTAGCTGGTAATCAGCCCCAGCATTTT. Its translation is CSARVAGNQPQHF.

This clonotype has a handful of counts. The chain couples TRBV6-1 to TRBJ1-2; D remains ambiguous. The V end was cut by 2 bases, the J end by 2 bases, with 12 bases between. Germline V gene data show CDR1 as MNHNS and CDR2 as SASEGT. The CDR3 runs to 15 residues. The CDR3 bases are TGTGCCAGCAGTGAAACTGGTTCTGGAAACTATGGCTACACCTTC. Translating gives CASSETGSGNYGYTF.

The gene calls are TRBV24-1 and TRBJ2-3, with D perhaps TRBD1 (7 bases). Per germline, CDR1 KGHDR and CDR2 SFDVKD. The CDR3 contains 13 residues. Trimming removed 7 bases at V and 3 bases at J, with 10 bases between. The CDR3 sequence is CATRPGGTDTQYF. The CDR3 coding sequence is TGTGCCACCAGACCAGGGGGGACAGATACGCAGTATTTT.

The chain carries TRBV7-9 and TRBJ2-2; no definite D call. Germline V lookup: CDR1 SEHNR, CDR2 FQNEAQ (reference sequence). This CDR3 comprises 11 residues. Trimming took 1 base from V and 13 from J, leaving 7 bases between them. CDR3 loop: CASSLEVLLFF. For the CDR3, the DNA is TGTGCCAGCAGCTTAGAGGTTTTGCTGTTTTTT.

The sample holds a few counts of this clonotype. The V gene is TRBV10-3, the J gene TRBJ1-2; D not resolved. Germline V gene data show CDR1 as ENHRY and CDR2 as SYGVKD. Trimming pared 0 bases from V and 8 bases from J, leaving 4 bases between. CDR3 length: 11 residues. In DNA, the CDR3 is TGTGCCATCAGTGAGTCGGAGGGCTACACCTTC. This codes for CAISESEGYTF.

This clonotype was recorded a few times. This chain uses TRBV7-9 with TRBJ2-1; D ambiguous. Germline V gene data show CDR1 as SEHNR and CDR2 as FQNEAQ (reference sequence). V lost 5 bases, J lost 3 bases, and 20 bases lay in between. The CDR3 length is 17 residues. CDR3 coding DNA: TGTGCCAGCAGCGCCCCCCCCTTAAGGGAACTCTACAATGAGCAGTTCTTC. Protein: CASSAPPLRELYNEQFF.

This chain connects TRBV6-6 to TRBJ1-5, with 10 bases lining up with TRBD1. The CDR3 contains 16 residues. V lost 5 bases and J lost 7; bases outside the gene matches: 11. Germline assignment: CDR1 MNHNY and CDR2 SVGAGI (reference sequence). The CDR3: CASSQPTGTGVQPQHF. CDR3 nucleotides: TGTGCCAGCAGTCAACCAACCGGGACAGGGGTCCAGCCCCAGCATTTT.

The rearrangement uses TRBV12-3 or TRBV12-4 and TRBJ2-4; 7 bases agree with TRBD2. With V trimmed by 5 bases and J by 1 base, 11 bases remained unmatched. The CDR3 has 17 amino acids. CDR3 sequence: CASSTRWTSWAKNIQYF. In DNA, the CDR3 is TGTGCCAGCAGTACACGGTGGACTAGTTGGGCCAAAAACATTCAGTACTTC.

The CDR3 region is CASSLPDRGRFNEQFF. DNA of the CDR3: TGTGCCAGCAGCTTGCCGGACAGGGGGCGCTTTAATGAGCAGTTCTTC. The rearrangement uses TRBV5-6 and TRBJ2-1; 11 bases are a match to TRBD1. V dropped 1 base and J dropped 7; count of bases not matched to a gene: 7. Per germline, CDR1 SGHDT and CDR2 YYEEEE. The CDR3 is 16 residues long.

V and J are TRBV30 and TRBJ2-4; 9 bases line up with TRBD1. The DNA end is more similar to TRBJ2-7, so the J call may be wrong. CDR1 is GTSNPN and CDR2 is SVGIG in the germline V gene (reference sequence). The CDR3 has 13 residues. In DNA, the CDR3 is TGTGCCTGGAGTCGGGGACAGGGTGACGAGCAGTACTTC. It yields the protein CAWSRGQGDEQYF.

A word on this clonotype: Given a much more abundant clone one base away, this may be a read error. DNA for the CDR3: TGTGCCAGCAGTCTACAGGGGGCGTGGGGCTACACCTTC. It specifies CASSLQGAWGYTF. The chain combines TRBV27 with TRBJ1-2, with 9 bases lining up with TRBD1. This CDR3 comprises 13 residues. After removal of 5 bases from V and 8 bases from J, the junction contained 6 bases not matched to a gene. The germline CDR1 and CDR2 sequences are MNHEY and SMNVEV (reference sequence).

Remarks on this clonotype: Relative to the germline gene, one junction end is altered; a read error may explain this. The genes are TRBV9 and TRBJ1-6, with 8 bases matching TRBD1. The length of the CDR3 is 15 residues. The germline V gene has CDR1 SGDLS and CDR2 YYNGEE. The chain's CDR3 is CASSEKGQGGSPLHF. CDR3 DNA sequence: TGTGCTAGCAGCGAAAAAGGACAGGGAGGATCACCCCTCCACTTT.

J is TRBJ2-1 and V is TRBV3-1; D may be TRBD2 (6 bases). Trimming stripped 4 bases from V and 6 bases from J, with 16 bases between. CDR3 size: 15 residues. Germline values: CDR1 LGHDT, CDR2 YNNKEL (reference sequence). The CDR3 loop reads CASSPVGGGSNEQFF. As DNA, the CDR3 is TGTGCCAGCAGCCCCGTCGGGGGTGGGAGCAATGAGCAGTTCTTC.

This chain uses TRBV18 with TRBJ2-5; perhaps TRBD2 as D (5 bases). The CDR3 is 13 residues long. Trimming took 1 base from V and 12 from J, leaving 15 bases between them. Germline CDR1 is KGHSH and CDR2 is LQKENI. CDR3 sequence (DNA): TGTGCCAGCTCACCACGAAAAGACTACGCGGAGTACTTC. As protein: CASSPRKDYAEYF.

This rearrangement joins TRBV2 to TRBJ2-6; D remains unclear. Trimming took off 3 bases at V and 2 bases at J, with 5 bases between the two ends. CDR3 size: 14 residues. Germline V gene lookup returns CDR1 SNHLY and CDR2 FYNNEI. CDR3 bases: TGTGCCAGCAGTGACATTGCTGGGGCCAACGTCCTGACTTTC. Its protein is CASSDIAGANVLTF. The full variable domain, rest sourced from reference TRBV2 and TRBJ2-6, is EPEVTQTPSHQVTQMGQEVILRCVPISNHLYFYWYRQILGQKVEFLVSFYNNEISEKSEIFDDQFSVERPDGSNFTLKIRSTKLEDSAMYFCASSDIAGANVLTFGAGSRLTVL.

This clonotype has more than one count but fewer than ten. The chain links TRBV4-1 to TRBJ1-1; D remains ambiguous. Germline-derived CDR1 and CDR2 are MGHRA and YSYEKL. V gave up 2 bases and J gave up 1 base, with 11 bases separating them. The CDR3 totals 15 residues. Written as DNA, the CDR3 is TGCGCCAGCAGCCAATATCTTGAGGGGAACACTGAAGCTTTCTTT. The encoded protein is CASSQYLEGNTEAFF.

The chain employs TRBV29-1 and TRBJ2-6; D gene uncertain. This CDR3 is 13 amino acids long. V gave up 1 base and J gave up 2 bases, with 3 bases separating them. Per germline, CDR1 SQVTM and CDR2 ANQGSEA. In nucleotides, the CDR3 is TGCAGCGTTGAAGCGACTGGGGCCAACGTCCTGACTTTC. Translating it yields CSVEATGANVLTF. Filled out from reference TRBV29-1 and TRBJ2-6, the complete variable domain reads SAVISQKPSRDICQRGTSLTIQCQVDSQVTMMFWYRQQPGQSLTLIATANQGSEATYESGFVIDKFPISRPNLTFSTLTVSNMSPEDSSIYLCSVEATGANVLTFGAGSRLTVL.

This clonotype was counted a few times. The rearrangement joins TRBV11-2 to TRBJ2-5; D might be TRBD2 (6 bases). The J call may be mistaken, given a closer DNA end match to TRBJ2-7. The CDR3 sequence is 14 residues long. Germline V gene data show CDR1 as SGHAT and CDR2 as FQNNGV. The DNA of the CDR3 is TGTGCCAGCAGCTTAGATTTCGGGGGCTACGAGCAGTACTTC. This translates into CASSLDFGGYEQYF.

This clonotype has more than one count but fewer than ten. The chain combines TRBV4-1 with TRBJ1-5, with D unclear. Germline CDR1 MGHRA, CDR2 YSYEKL. The germline V and J ends were trimmed by 3 bases and 6 bases, with 15 bases remaining between them. This CDR3 spans 15 amino acids. CDR3 nucleotides: TGCGCCAGCAGCCAGGAACCTCATACAGTTCAGCCCCAGCATTTT. Amino acid sequence: CASSQEPHTVQPQHF.